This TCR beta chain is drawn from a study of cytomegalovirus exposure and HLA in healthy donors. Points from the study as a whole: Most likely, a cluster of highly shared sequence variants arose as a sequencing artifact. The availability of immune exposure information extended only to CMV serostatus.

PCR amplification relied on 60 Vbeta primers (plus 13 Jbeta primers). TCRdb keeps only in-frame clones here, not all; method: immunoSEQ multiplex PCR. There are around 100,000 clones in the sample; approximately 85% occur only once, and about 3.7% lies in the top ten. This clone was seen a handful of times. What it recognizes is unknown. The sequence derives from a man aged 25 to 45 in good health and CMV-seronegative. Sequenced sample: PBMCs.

CDR3 nucleotide sequence: TGTGCCTGGATACAGAGTTTTGAAGCTTTCTTT. Its protein product is CAWIQSFEAFF. The rearrangement uses TRBV30 and TRBJ1-1; no firm D call. Trimming cost V 4 bases and J 7 bases, with 10 bases left between them. Germline V gene sequence: CDR1 GTSNPN, CDR2 SVGIG (reference sequence). The CDR3 totals 11 residues.